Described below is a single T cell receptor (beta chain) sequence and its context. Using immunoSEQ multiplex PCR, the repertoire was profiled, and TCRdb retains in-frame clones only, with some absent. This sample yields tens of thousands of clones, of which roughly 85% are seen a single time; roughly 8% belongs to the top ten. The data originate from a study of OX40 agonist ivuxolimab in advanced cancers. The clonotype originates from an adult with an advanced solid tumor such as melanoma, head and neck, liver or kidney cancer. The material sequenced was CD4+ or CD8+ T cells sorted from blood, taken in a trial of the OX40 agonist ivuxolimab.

CDR3 nucleotide sequence: TGTGCCATCAGTGAGTTTAGGGGGTCCTCCCAAGAGACCCAGTACTTC. This translates into CAISEFRGSSQETQYF. The genes are TRBV10-3 and TRBJ2-5; the D gene is possibly TRBD1 (6 bases). Trimming pared 1 base from V and 1 base from J, leaving 13 bases between. Germline assignment: CDR1 ENHRY and CDR2 SYGVKD. The CDR3 loop spans 16 amino acids.